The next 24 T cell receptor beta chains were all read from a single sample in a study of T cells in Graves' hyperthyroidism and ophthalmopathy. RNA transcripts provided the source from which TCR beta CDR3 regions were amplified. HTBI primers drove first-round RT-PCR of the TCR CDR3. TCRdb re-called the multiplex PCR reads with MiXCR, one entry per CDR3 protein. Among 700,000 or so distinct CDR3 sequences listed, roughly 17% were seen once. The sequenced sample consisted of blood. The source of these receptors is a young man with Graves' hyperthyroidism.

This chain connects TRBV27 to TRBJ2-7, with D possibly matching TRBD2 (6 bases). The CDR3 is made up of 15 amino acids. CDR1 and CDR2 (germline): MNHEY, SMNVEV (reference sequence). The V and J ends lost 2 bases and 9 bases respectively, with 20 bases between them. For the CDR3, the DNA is TGTGCCAGCAGTTTAAAGGCGGACGTTGGGCGGGGGCAGTACTTC. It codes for CASSLKADVGRGQYF.

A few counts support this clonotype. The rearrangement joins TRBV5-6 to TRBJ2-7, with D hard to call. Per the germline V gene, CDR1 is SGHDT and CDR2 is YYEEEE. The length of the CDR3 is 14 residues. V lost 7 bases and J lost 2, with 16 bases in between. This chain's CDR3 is CASGRAEYPYEQYF. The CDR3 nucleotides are TGTGCCAGCGGACGGGCCGAATACCCCTACGAGCAGTACTTC.

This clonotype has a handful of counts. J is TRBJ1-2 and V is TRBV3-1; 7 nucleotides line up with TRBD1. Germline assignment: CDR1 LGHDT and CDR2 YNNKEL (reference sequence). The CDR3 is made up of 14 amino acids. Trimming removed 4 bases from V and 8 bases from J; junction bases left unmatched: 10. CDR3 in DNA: TGTGCCAGCAGCCCTGAGGGGGCAAGAGGCGGCTACACCTTC. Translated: CASSPEGARGGYTF.

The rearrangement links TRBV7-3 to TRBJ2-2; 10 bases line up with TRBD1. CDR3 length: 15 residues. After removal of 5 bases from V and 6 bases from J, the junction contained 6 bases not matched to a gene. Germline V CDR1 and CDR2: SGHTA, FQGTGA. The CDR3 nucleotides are TGTGCCAGCAGCCCCGAGGGACAGGGGCCCGGGGAGCTGTTTTTT. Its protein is CASSPEGQGPGELFF. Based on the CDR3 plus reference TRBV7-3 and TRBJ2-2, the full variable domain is GAGVSQTPSNKVTEKGKYVELRCDPISGHTALYWYRQSLGQGPEFLIYFQGTGAADDSGLPNDRFFAVRPEGSVSTLKIQRTERGDSAVYLCASSPEGQGPGELFFGEGSRLTVL.

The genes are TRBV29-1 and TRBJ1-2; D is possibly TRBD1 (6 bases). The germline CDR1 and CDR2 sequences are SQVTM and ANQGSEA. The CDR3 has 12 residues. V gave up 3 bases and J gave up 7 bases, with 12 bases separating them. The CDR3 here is CSVDWGQGGYTF. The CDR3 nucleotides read TGCAGCGTTGATTGGGGGCAGGGTGGCTACACCTTC. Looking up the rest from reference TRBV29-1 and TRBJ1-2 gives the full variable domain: SAVISQKPSRDICQRGTSLTIQCQVDSQVTMMFWYRQQPGQSLTLIATANQGSEATYESGFVIDKFPISRPNLTFSTLTVSNMSPEDSSIYLCSVDWGQGGYTFGSGTRLTVV.

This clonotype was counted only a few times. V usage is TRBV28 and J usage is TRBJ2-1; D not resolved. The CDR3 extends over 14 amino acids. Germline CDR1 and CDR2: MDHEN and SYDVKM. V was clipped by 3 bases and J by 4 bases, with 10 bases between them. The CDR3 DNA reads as TGTGCCAGCAGTTTGTCCGGAAAATACAATGAGCAGTTCTTC. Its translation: CASSLSGKYNEQFF. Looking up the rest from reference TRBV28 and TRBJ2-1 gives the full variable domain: DVKVTQSSRYLVKRTGEKVFLECVQDMDHENMFWYRQDPGLGLRLIYFSYDVKMKEKGDIPEGYSVSREKKERFSLILESASTNQTSMYLCASSLSGKYNEQFFGPGTRLTVL.

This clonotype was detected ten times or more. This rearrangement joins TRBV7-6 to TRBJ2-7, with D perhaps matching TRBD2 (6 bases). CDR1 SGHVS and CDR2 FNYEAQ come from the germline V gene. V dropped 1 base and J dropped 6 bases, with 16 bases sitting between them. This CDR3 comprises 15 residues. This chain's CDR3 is CASSLEAGRAAEQYF. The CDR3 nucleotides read TGTGCCAGCAGCTTAGAAGCCGGGAGAGCGGCCGAGCAGTACTTC.

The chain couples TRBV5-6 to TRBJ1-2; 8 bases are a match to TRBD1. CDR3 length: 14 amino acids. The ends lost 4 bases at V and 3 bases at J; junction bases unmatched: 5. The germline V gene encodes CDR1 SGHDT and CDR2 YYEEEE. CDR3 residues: CASSRPGQDYGYTF. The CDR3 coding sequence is TGTGCCAGCAGCCGCCCGGGACAGGACTATGGCTACACCTTC.

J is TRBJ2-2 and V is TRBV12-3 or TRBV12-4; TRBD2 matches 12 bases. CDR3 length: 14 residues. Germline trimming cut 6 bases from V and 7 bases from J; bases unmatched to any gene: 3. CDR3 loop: CASSSSGRGGELFF. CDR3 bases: TGTGCCAGCAGCTCTAGCGGGAGGGGCGGGGAGCTGTTTTTT.

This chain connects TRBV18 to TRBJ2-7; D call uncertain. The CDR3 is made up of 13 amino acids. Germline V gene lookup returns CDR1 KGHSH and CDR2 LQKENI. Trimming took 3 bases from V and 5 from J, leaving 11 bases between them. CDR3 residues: CASSPTLPNEQYF. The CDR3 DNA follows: TGTGCCAGCTCACCGACCCTTCCTAACGAGCAGTACTTC. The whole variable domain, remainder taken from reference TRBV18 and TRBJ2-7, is NAGVMQNPRHLVRRRGQEARLRCSPMKGHSHVYWYRQLPEEGLKFMVYLQKENIIDESGMPKERFSAEFPKEGPSILRIQQVVRGDSAAYFCASSPTLPNEQYFGPGTRLTVT.

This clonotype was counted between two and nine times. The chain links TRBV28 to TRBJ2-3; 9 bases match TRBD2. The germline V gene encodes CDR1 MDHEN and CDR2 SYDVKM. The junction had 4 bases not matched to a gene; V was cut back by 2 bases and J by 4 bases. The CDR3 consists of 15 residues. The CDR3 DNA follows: TGTGCCAGCAGTTTAGCGGGAGGGAGCGCAGATACGCAGTATTTT. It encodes CASSLAGGSADTQYF.

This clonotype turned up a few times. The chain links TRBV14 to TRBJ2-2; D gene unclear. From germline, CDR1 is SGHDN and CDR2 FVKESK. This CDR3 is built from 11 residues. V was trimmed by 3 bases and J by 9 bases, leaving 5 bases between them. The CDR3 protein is CASSQGWELFF. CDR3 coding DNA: TGTGCCAGCAGCCAGGGCTGGGAGCTGTTTTTT.

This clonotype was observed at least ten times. CDR3 protein: CASSHTGQMNTEAFF. CDR3 bases: TGTGCCAGCAGCCATACGGGACAGATGAACACTGAAGCTTTCTTT. The V call is TRBV3-1, the J call TRBJ1-1, with 7 positions matching TRBD1. Losses at the gene ends were 3 bases for V and 0 bases for J; bases not matched to a gene: 4. The CDR3 consists of 15 residues. Germline V gene data show CDR1 as LGHDT and CDR2 as YNNKEL (reference sequence).

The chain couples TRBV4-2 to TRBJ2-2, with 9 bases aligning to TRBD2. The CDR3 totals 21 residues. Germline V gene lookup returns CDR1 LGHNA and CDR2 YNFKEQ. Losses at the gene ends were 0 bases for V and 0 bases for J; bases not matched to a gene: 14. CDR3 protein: CASSQDPRGLAGPANTGELFF. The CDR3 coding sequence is TGTGCCAGCAGCCAAGATCCTCGGGGGCTAGCGGGACCCGCGAACACCGGGGAGCTGTTTTTT.

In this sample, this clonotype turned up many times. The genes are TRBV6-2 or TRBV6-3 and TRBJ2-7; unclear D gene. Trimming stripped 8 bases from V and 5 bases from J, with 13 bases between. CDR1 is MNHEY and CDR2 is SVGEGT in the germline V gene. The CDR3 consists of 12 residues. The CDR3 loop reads CASAEPRNEQYF. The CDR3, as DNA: TGTGCCAGCGCCGAACCGCGCAACGAGCAGTACTTC.

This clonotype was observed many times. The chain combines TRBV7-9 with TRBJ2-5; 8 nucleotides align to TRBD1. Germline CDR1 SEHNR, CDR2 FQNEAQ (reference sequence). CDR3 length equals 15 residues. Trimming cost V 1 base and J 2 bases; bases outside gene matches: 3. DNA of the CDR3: TGTGCCAGCAGCTTAGGGACAGGGTTTCAAGAGACCCAGTACTTC. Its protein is CASSLGTGFQETQYF.

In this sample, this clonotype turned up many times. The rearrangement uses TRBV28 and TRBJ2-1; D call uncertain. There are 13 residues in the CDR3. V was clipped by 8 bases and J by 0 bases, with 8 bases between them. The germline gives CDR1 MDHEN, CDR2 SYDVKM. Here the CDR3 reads CASGVASYNEQFF. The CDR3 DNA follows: TGTGCCAGCGGGGTGGCCTCCTACAATGAGCAGTTCTTC. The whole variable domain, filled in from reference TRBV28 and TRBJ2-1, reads DVKVTQSSRYLVKRTGEKVFLECVQDMDHENMFWYRQDPGLGLRLIYFSYDVKMKEKGDIPEGYSVSREKKERFSLILESASTNQTSMYLCASGVASYNEQFFGPGTRLTVL.

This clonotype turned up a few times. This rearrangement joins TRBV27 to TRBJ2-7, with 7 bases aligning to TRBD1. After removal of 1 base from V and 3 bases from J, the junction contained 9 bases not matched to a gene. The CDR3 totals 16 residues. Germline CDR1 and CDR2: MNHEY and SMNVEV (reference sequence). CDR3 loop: CASSLFGQAAFYEQYF. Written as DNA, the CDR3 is TGTGCCAGCAGTTTATTTGGACAGGCGGCATTCTACGAGCAGTACTTC.

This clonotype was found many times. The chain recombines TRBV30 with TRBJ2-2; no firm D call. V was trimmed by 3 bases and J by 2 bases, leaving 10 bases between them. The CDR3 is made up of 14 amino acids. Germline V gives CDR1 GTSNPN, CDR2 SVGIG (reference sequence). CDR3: CAWRKDTNTGELFF. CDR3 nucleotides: TGTGCCTGGAGGAAAGACACTAACACCGGGGAGCTGTTTTTT.

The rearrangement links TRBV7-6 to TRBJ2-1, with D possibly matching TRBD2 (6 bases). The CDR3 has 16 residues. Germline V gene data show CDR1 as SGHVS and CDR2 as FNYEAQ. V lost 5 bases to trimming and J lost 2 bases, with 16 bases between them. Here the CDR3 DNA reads TGTGCCAGCAGCCCTCCTTTAGGCGGGGCCTACAATGAGCAGTTCTTC. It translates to CASSPPLGGAYNEQFF.

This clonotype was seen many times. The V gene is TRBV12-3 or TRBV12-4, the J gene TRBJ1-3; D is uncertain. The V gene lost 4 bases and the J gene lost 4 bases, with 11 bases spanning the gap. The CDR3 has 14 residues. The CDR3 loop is CASSSWSGGNTIYF. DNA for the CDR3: TGTGCCAGCAGTTCATGGAGTGGCGGAAACACCATATATTTT.

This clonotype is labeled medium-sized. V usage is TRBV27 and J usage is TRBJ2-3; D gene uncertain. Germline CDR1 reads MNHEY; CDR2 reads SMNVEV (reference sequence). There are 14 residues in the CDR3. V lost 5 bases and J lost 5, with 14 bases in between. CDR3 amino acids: CASSLASPGDTQYF. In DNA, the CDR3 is TGTGCCAGCAGTCTCGCCAGTCCTGGAGATACGCAGTATTTT.

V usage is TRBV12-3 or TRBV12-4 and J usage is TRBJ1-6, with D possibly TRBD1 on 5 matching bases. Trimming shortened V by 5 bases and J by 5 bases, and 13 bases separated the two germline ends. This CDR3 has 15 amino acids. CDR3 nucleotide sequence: TGTGCCAGCAGTGGCCGGGGGGATGATAATTCACCCCTCCACTTT. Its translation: CASSGRGDDNSPLHF.

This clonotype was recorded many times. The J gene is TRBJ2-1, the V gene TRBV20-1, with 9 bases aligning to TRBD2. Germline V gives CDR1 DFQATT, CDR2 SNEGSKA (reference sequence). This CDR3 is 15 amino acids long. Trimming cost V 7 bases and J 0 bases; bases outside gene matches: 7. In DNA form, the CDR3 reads TGCAGTGGTGCTAGCGGGACCAGCTCCTACAATGAGCAGTTCTTC. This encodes CSGASGTSSYNEQFF.